This TCR beta chain was captured in a study of blood T cell dynamics during melanoma immunotherapy (dated by TCRdb to 2018 to 2021). For context, the study as a whole: Patients had metastatic melanoma and received first-line pembrolizumab or nivolumab plus ipilimumab as standard of care in the United Kingdom. To identify early correlates of response, the study profiled peripheral T cell receptor repertoires in patients with metastatic melanoma before and after one cycle of checkpoint inhibitor therapy. Consecutive patients formed a training cohort, and a further independent group of patients from the same centre was pooled into an external validation set.

CDR1 and CDR2, looked up from the germline V gene, are SGHVS and FQNEAQ. V is reduced by 7 bases and J by 4 bases, leaving a spacing of 19 bases between them. From its cysteine to its phenylalanine, the CDR3 spans 15 amino acids. The sequence is cut down to CDR3 DNA, 45 bases in frame from base 1. A note on this clone: The target of this receptor is not known. No base qualities exist here, and no much larger clone lies one base off it.

A fixed 350 ng of DNA was loaded for every bulk PBMC sample. The immunoSEQ TCRb Assay kit was used according to manufacturer instructions to amplify TCR beta CDR3 sequences from genomic DNA. The KAPA Library Quantification Kit for Illumina platforms was used to quantify the pooled libraries by qPCR. Pooled libraries were sequenced on an Illumina NextSeq 500, clustered at roughly 0.55-1.1 pM. The authors' pipeline ran thus. TCR data were analyzed using immunoSEQ ANALYZER and the R LymphoSeq package. A rearrangement efficiency score was calculated as productive divided by the sum of productive and non-productive CDR3 sequences. Clonality was measured with the Gini coefficient and diversity with the Renyi index at alpha=1, and both measures were compared pairwise between timepoints within each patient. In LymphoSeq, clonal relatedness was computed with an edit distance of 3 and repertoire similarity was computed with the Bhattacharyya coefficient. Linear discriminant analysis on week-3 changes in clonality and diversity was built with the R MASS and caret packages to classify response. Here the immuneACCESS table is served through TCRdb, limited to in-frame sequences with V and J called. Missing clones are a known gap in these copies; in checked studies unresolved V genes cover under half, and the rest lacks a known reason. That table furnishes V, J and clone size, whereas the DNA furnished D and trimming. This sample comprises 10,000 to 13,000 clones, 70% to 90% of them detected only once. The top ten hold approximately 6.4% of the sample.

What the authors observed across the whole study: A bifurcated reorganization of the PBMC repertoire at W3, with increased clonality or increased diversity, was observed in patients who later achieved disease control, unlike in progressors. The study was unable to establish whether the T cell clones driving the repertoire changes were melanoma-specific or instead reflected general immune activation. The relatively small sample size was recognized as a factor that could limit how well the results generalize.

The sample's time point label, in plain terms: week 3, after first cycle of checkpoint inhibitor. Blood samples were taken at two points: before treatment (T0) and at week 3 (W3), which came after the first cycle of checkpoint blockade. Except for a couple of patients with rapid clinical progression, response was assessed 12 weeks after the first infusion by RECIST 1.1; disease control meant complete response, partial response or stable disease. Patients were not eligible if they had prior systemic cancer treatment, concomitant immunosuppressant therapy or synchronous other active malignancies. Both bulk PBMC and plasma cell-free DNA were sequenced for TCR beta so that circulating cells and T cell turnover could be tracked. PBMC were isolated from blood with Lymphoprep and SepMate tubes, followed by red cell lysis. DNA from PBMC and sorted T cell subsets was extracted with QIAamp DNA Blood Mini kits.

The chain is assembled from TRBV7-8 and TRBJ2-5, and the D gene may be TRBD2, 7 bases matching. The input for sequencing was blood, taken from a patient treated with checkpoint blockade. The sequence was collected from a human donor with melanoma. The bases are TGTGCCAGCAAGGGGTACCTAGGGGGGGGAGAGACCCAGTACTTC. This encodes CASKGYLGGGETQYF.